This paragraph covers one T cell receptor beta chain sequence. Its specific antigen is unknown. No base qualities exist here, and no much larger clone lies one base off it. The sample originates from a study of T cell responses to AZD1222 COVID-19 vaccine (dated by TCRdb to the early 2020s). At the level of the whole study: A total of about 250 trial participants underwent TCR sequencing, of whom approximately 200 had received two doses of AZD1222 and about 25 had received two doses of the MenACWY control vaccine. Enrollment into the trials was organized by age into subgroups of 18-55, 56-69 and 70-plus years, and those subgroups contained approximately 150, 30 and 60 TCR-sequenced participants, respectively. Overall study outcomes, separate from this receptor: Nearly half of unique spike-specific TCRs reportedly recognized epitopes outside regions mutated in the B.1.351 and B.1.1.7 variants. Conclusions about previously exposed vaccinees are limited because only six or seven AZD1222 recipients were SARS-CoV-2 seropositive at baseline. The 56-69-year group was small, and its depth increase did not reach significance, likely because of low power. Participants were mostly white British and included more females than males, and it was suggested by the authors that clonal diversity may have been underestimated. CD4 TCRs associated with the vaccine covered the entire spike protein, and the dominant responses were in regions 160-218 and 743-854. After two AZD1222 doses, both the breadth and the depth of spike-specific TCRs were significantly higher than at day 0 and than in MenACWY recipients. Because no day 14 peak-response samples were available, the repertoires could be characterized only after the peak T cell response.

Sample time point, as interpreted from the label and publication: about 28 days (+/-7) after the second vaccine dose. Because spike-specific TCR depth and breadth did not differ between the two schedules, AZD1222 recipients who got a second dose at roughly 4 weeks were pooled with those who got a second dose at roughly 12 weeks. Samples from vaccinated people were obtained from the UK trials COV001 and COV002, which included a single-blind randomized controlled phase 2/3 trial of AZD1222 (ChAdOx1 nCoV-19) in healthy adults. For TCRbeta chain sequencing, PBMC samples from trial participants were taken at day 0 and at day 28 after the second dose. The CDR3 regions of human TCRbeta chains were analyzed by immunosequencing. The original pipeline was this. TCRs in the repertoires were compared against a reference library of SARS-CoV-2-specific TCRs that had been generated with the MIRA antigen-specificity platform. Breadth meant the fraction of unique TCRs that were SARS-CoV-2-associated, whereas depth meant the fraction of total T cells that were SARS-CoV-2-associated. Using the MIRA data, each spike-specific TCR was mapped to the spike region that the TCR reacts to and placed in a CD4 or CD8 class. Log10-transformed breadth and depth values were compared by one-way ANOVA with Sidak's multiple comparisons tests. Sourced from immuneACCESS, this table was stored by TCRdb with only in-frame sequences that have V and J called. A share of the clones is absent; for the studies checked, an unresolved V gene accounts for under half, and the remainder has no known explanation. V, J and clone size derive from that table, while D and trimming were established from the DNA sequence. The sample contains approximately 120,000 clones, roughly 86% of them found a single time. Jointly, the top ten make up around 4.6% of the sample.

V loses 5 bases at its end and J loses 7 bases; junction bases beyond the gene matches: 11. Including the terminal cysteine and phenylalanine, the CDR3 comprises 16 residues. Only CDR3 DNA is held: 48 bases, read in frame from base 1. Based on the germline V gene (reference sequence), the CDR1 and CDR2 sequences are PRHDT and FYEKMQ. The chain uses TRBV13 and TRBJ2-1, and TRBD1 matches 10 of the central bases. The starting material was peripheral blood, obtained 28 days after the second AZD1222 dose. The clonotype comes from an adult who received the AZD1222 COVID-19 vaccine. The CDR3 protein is CASSPLGQGVVNEQFF. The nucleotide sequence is TGTGCCAGCAGCCCTTTAGGACAGGGGGTCGTAAATGAGCAGTTCTTC.